This note documents a single T cell receptor (beta chain) sequence. The V gene's germline CDR1 is SGHRS and CDR2 YFSETQ. After removal of 3 bases from V and 7 bases from J, the junction contained 12 bases not matched to a gene. This CDR3 has 16 amino acids. Some clones are missing from TCRdb's copy, which holds only in-frame ones; the method was immunoSEQ multiplex PCR. The sample shows roughly 1.4 million clones, approximately 98.5% of them seen only once. The sample is drawn from a study of shared clonotypes between healthy human individuals. The chain joins TRBV5-1 to TRBJ1-4, with 7 bases lining up with TRBD1. Material: naive CD4+ T cells sorted from blood. The subset denotes: CD45RA+ positively selected. The receptor was derived from a man aged 25-45 years in good health. The CDR3 protein is CASSWGTANRGEKLFF. The CDR3 bases are TGCGCCAGCAGCTGGGGGACAGCAAACAGGGGTGAAAAACTGTTTTTT.